Following are 10 T cell receptor beta chains from one sample sequenced in a study of shared clonotypes between healthy human individuals. Sequencing was performed with immunoSEQ multiplex PCR; in TCRdb, only in-frame clones are kept and a portion is missing. The sample lists 1.5 million to 2.5 million clones; about 95% were seen once. Naive-designated CD8 cells lacked CD45RO, were positively enriched for CCR7, and omitted terminally differentiated effector memory CD45RA+ cells. The sample comprised naive CD8+ T cells sorted from blood. The receptors derive from a man aged 18 to 30 in good health.

CDR3 amino acids: CASSEEILNEKLFF. CDR3 coding DNA: TGTGCCAGCAGTGAGGAGATACTTAATGAAAAACTGTTTTTT. The chain recombines TRBV6-1 with TRBJ1-4; no reliable D call. CDR3 length: 14 amino acids. Germline-derived CDR1 and CDR2 are MNHNS and SASEGT. Trimming pared 3 bases from V and 4 bases from J, leaving 9 bases between.

Comments on this clone: A read error may be the cause here, since a much bigger clone is one base away. Other DNA sequences in this sample translate to the same CDR3. J is TRBJ1-1 and V is TRBV6-5; the D is unclear. With 4 bases removed from V and 5 bases from J, the gap between germline ends came to 5 bases. The CDR3 totals 11 residues. Germline CDR1 and CDR2: MNHEY and SVGAGI. CDR3 in amino acids: CASSLGTEAFF. The CDR3 bases are TGTGCCAGCAGTTTAGGAACTGAAGCTTTCTTT.

The V and J genes are TRBV19 and TRBJ2-7; D is uncertain. This CDR3 region has 11 residues. The V end was cut by 8 bases, the J end by 4 bases, with 9 bases between. Germline CDR1 is LNHDA and CDR2 is SQIVND (reference sequence). CDR3 coding DNA: TGTGCCAGTCACGAATCGTACGAGCAGTACTTC. Its protein product is CASHESYEQYF.

The chain employs TRBV5-4 and TRBJ1-1; D gene ambiguous. The V end lost 0 bases, the J end lost 6 bases, and 12 bases lay between the germline ends. Per the germline V gene, CDR1 is SGHNT and CDR2 is YYREEE (reference sequence). This CDR3 is built from 14 residues. The CDR3 spells CASSLGEGMSEAFF. DNA of the CDR3: TGTGCCAGCAGCTTGGGGGAGGGTATGTCTGAAGCTTTCTTT.

The gene calls are TRBV10-2 and TRBJ2-1; unclear D gene. Germline V CDR1 and CDR2: WSHSY, SAAADI. This CDR3 contains 13 residues. V was clipped by 4 bases and J by 4 bases, with 8 bases between them. For the CDR3, the DNA is TGCGCCAGCAGTGTGACCTTATACAATGAGCAGTTCTTC. This translates into CASSVTLYNEQFF.

In the case of this clone: Other nucleotide sequences from this sample produce the same CDR3. This chain links TRBV19 with TRBJ2-5; unclear D gene. The CDR3 extends over 13 amino acids. The germline V gene encodes CDR1 LNHDA and CDR2 SQIVND (reference sequence). Trimming took 3 bases from V and 3 from J, leaving 8 bases between them. Written as DNA, the CDR3 is TGTGCCAGTAGTATGGACCAGGAAGAGACCCAGTACTTC. Translated: CASSMDQEETQYF.

The chain has TRBV6-1 and TRBJ2-5, with D hard to call. Germline-derived CDR1 and CDR2 are MNHNS and SASEGT. This CDR3 has 13 residues. V dropped 1 base and J dropped 3 bases, with 6 bases sitting between them. The CDR3, as DNA: TGTGCCAGCAGTGAAGACACCGAAGAGACCCAGTACTTC. The encoded protein is CASSEDTEETQYF.

Of note for this clone: The identical CDR3 is also encoded by other nucleotide sequences in the sample. The rearrangement links TRBV27 to TRBJ2-7; 7 bases map to TRBD1. The CDR3 extends over 14 amino acids. The V segment lost 6 bases and the J segment 0 bases; nucleotides outside the gene matches: 5. CDR1 MNHEY and CDR2 SMNVEV come from the germline V gene (reference sequence). The DNA for the CDR3 is TGTGCCAGCAGCTTACAGGGGAGCTCCTACGAGCAGTACTTC. Amino acid sequence: CASSLQGSSYEQYF.

The chain has TRBV4-1 and TRBJ2-1; 10 nucleotides agree with TRBD2. CDR1 is MGHRA, CDR2 YSYEKL, per germline. V was pared by 4 bases and J by 6 bases, with 12 bases of the junction left unmatched. This CDR3 has 17 residues. CDR3 nucleotide sequence: TGCGCCAGCAGCCCCGCCGCCGCTAGCGGGAGAGGCAATGAGCAGTTCTTC. Amino acids: CASSPAAASGRGNEQFF.

The CDR3 region is CASSDLDWGVSRGYEQYF. The CDR3 bases are TGTGCCAGCAGTGACTTAGACTGGGGTGTTAGTAGGGGCTACGAGCAGTACTTC. The rearrangement uses TRBV6-4 and TRBJ2-7; maybe TRBD1 (5 bases). The length of the CDR3 is 18 residues. The germline CDR1 and CDR2 sequences are MRHNA and SNTAGT. Trimming took off 1 base at V and 3 bases at J, with 22 bases between the two ends.